This T cell receptor beta chain was recorded in a study of OX40 agonist ivuxolimab in advanced cancers. Turning to the overall study: Ivuxolimab was an agonistic, fully human IgG2 monoclonal antibody directed against OX40 (CD134), a costimulatory receptor. Partial responses were achieved by three dose-escalation patients, of whom one had hepatocellular carcinoma and two had cutaneous melanoma. Intravenous ivuxolimab was administered to patients every 2 weeks at six dose levels: 0.01, 0.1, 0.3, 1.5, 3 and 10 mg/kg. Patients were allowed to have had prior anti-PD-1, anti-PD-L1 or anti-CTLA-4 therapy, and 40% of the dose-escalation patients had previously received checkpoint inhibitors. Peripheral TCRbeta sequencing aimed to test whether ivuxolimab altered TCR sequence diversity and caused clonal T-cell expansion. The paper covers the monotherapy dose-escalation part of the phase I ivuxolimab trial, which included N of about 51 patients. Among the 52 dose-escalation patients, about 19 had hepatocellular carcinoma, 15 or so melanoma, 9 renal cell carcinoma and 9 head and neck cancer. The dose-escalation cohort was about 86% male with a mean age of approximately 60 years, ranging from about 23 to 85. Here is what the overall study found, with its caveats: The antigen specificity of the clonally expanded peripheral T cells was not determined. In the 0.1-3.0 mg/kg groups, partial responders had among the lowest normalized peripheral clonal expansion, particularly in CD8+ T cells. At doses of 0.1 to 3.0 mg/kg, clonal expansion of both CD4+ and CD8+ T cells in blood was seen between baseline and week 6. After ivuxolimab, more expanded clones were found on average in CD8+ T cells than in CD4+ T cells. Low levels of normalized T-cell clonal expansion were also seen in some patients who did not respond.

Patients with autoimmune disease history or receiving systemic immunosuppression were excluded from the trial. Peripheral blood for TCR sequencing was drawn from every dose cohort at baseline, at cycle 4 day 1 and at cycle 7 day 1. Samples came from an open-label, multicenter, first-in-human phase I dose-escalation trial of ivuxolimab. Adults with locally advanced or metastatic melanoma, renal cell carcinoma, hepatocellular carcinoma or head and neck squamous cell carcinoma were enrolled in the trial. Before TCR sequencing, CD4+ T cells and CD8+ T cells were sorted from peripheral blood as separate populations. Of note for this clone: What antigen it recognizes has not been identified. No much larger clone exists at a distance of one base, and base qualities are not known.

Genomic DNA was extracted from sorted cells for sequencing of the TCRbeta CDR3 region. The immunoSEQ Assay was used to sequence the TCRbeta CDR3 regions. TCRdb's version of the immuneACCESS table is confined to in-frame rearrangements and falls short of the full clone set. An unresolved V gene accounts for under half of the shortfall where checked; the remainder is of unknown origin. Across this sample there are more than 65,000 clones, with about 73% seen only once. Roughly 5.4% of the sample is in the top ten clones. V sheds 6 bases and J sheds 0 bases, leaving 9 bases between their ends. Counted from cysteine to phenylalanine, this CDR3 has 14 amino acids. The read is trimmed to its CDR3 DNA, 42 bases read in frame from base 1. CDR1 is given as MNHNY and CDR2 as SVGAGI, both from the germline V gene (reference sequence).

The rearrangement joined TRBV6-6 to TRBJ2-1, with the D gene not confidently named. Source: CD4+ or CD8+ T cells sorted from blood, taken in a trial of the OX40 agonist ivuxolimab. The sequence came from an adult with an advanced solid tumor such as melanoma, head and neck, liver or kidney cancer. The nucleotide sequence is TGTGCCAGCAGCGCGTCTCGCTCCTACAATGAGCAGTTCTTC. This gives the protein CASSASRSYNEQFF.